This T cell receptor (beta chain) was captured by sequencing in a study of beta chain features in type 1 diabetes. Whole-study findings and limits: Over-representation of high TCR-expressing cells was a possible consequence of cDNA sequencing.

The study reverse transcribed the entire isolated RNA, so it sequenced expressed TCRB transcripts. Sequencing used immunoSEQ multiplex PCR; TCRdb keeps in-frame clones, though not all of them. The table records about 330,000 clones, roughly 9.6% of them present only once. Each donor gave one heparinised blood draw averaging around 0.12 L. Regarding this clone: The antigen is unknown.

Germline CDR1 and CDR2: GTSNPN and SVGIG (reference sequence). The V end was cut by 0 bases, the J end by 8 bases, with 10 bases between. CDR3 length: 12 amino acids. This clonotype was sampled from a woman in her 30s in good health. V and J are TRBV30 and TRBJ1-1; possibly TRBD1 for D (6 bases). Material for sequencing was naive CD4+ T cells from blood. The CDR3 nucleotides read TGTGCCTGGAGTGTACAGGGTGTGGAAGCTTTCTTT. Its translation is CAWSVQGVEAFF.